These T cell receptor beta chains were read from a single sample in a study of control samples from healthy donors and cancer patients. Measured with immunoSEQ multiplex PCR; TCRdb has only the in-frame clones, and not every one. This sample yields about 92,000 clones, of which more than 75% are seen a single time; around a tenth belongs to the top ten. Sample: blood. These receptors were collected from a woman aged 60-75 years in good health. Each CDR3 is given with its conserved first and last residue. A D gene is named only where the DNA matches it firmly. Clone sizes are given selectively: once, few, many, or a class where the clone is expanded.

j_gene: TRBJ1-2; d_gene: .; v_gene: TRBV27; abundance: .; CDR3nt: TGTGCCAGCAGTCCCTCGGACTTTCCTGGCTACACCTTC; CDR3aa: CASSPSDFPGYTF
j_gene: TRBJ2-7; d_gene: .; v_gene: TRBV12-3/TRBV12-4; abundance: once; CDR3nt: TGTGCCAGCAGTTTAGGGTACGAGCAGTACTTC; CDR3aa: CASSLGYEQYF
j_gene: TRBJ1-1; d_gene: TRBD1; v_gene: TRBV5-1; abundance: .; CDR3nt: TGCGCCAGCAGCTTGATAGGACAGGGTCTTACTGAAGCTTTCTTT; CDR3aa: CASSLIGQGLTEAFF
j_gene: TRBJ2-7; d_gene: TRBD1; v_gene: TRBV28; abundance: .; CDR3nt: TGTGCCGTGCAGAGACAGGGGGGCTTCTACGAGCAGTACTTC; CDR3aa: CAVQRQGGFYEQYF
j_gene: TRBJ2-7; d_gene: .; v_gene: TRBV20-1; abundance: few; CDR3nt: TGCAGTGCTCAGGGACCCGGTCAGCAGTACTTC; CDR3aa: CSAQGPGQQYF
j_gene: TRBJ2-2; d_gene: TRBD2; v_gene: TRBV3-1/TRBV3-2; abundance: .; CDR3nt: TGTGCCAGCAGCCAAGCCTACTTAGCGGGGGGGCCTTGGGCCGGGGAGCTGTTTTTT; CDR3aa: CASSQAYLAGGPWAGELFF
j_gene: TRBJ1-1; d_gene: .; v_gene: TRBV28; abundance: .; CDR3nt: TGTGCCGGATCTGGTGGGGGGAACACTGAAGCTTTCTTT; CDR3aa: CAGSGGGNTEAFF
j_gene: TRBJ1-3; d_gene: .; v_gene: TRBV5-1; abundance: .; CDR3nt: TGCGCCAGCAGCTTGGGTGGGGGTGAAAACACCATATATTTT; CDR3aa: CASSLGGGENTIYF
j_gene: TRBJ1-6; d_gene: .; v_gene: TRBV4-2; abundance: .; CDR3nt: TGTGCCAACAGCCAAGAGTGGGACGCCCGACCCCTCCACTTT; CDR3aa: CANSQEWDARPLHF
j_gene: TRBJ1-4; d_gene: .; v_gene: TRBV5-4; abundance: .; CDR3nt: TGTGCCAGCAGCTTGGACCGCGAGTTTAATGAAAAACTGTTTTTT; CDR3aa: CASSLDREFNEKLFF
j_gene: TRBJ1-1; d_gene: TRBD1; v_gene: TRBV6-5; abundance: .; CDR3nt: TGTGCCAGCCGGACAACAGGGGTCACTGAAGCTTTCTTT; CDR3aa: CASRTTGVTEAFF
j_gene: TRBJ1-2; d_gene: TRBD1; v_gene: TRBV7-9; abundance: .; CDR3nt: TGTGCCAGCAGCCTACAACAGGGGACCAACTATGGCTACACCTTC; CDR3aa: CASSLQQGTNYGYTF
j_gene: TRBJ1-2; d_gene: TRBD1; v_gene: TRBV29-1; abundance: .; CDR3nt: TGCAGCGTTGAGGGCGGGCAGGGGGGAGGCGGCTATGGCTACACCTTC; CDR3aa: CSVEGGQGGGGYGYTF
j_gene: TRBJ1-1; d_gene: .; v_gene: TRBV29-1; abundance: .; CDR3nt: TGCAGCGTTGGGAGGGGGAATGAAGCTTTCTTT; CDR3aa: CSVGRGNEAFF
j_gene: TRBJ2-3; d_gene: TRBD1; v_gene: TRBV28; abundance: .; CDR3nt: TGTGCCAGCAGTTTGCAGGGGGCGCCAGATACGCAGTATTTT; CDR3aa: CASSLQGAPDTQYF
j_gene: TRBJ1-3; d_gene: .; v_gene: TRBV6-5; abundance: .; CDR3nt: TGTGCCAGCAGTTCCCTCTCTGGAAACACCATATATTTT; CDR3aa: CASSSLSGNTIYF
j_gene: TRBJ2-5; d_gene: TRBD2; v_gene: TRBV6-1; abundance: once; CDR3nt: TGTGCCAGCAGTGAGGGCGGGAGGCCCTGGGAGACCCAGTACTTC; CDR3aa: CASSEGGRPWETQYF
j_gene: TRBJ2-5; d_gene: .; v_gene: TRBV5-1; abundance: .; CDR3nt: TGCGCCAGCAGCTTGGCCGCAGGGGTAGAGACCCAGTACTTC; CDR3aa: CASSLAAGVETQYF
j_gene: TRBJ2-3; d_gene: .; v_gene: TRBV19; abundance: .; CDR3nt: TGTGCCAGTAGTAGCCCTAGCGACCCTCTGCCCCCAGATACGCAGTATTTT; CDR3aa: CASSSPSDPLPPDTQYF
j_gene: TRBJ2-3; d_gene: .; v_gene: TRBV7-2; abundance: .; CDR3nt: TGTGCCAGCAGCTCCTCTAGGGGTACGCAGTATTTT; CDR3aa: CASSSSRGTQYF
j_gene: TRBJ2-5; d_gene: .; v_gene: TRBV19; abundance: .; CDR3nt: TGTGCGGTTGGGGGGCCGAATGAGGGGGAGACCCAGTACTTC; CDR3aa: CAVGGPNEGETQYF
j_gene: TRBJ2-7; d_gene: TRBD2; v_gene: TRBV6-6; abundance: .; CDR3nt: TGTGCCAGCAGTCCCCCGGGGGGAGAGCAGTACTTC; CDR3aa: CASSPPGGEQYF
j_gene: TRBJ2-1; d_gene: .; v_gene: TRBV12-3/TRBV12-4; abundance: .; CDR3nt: TGTGCCAGCAGTTTAAGACTATACAATGAGCAGTTCTTC; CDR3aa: CASSLRLYNEQFF
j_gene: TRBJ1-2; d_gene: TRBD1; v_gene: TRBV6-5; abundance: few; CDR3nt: TGTGCCAGCAGGCCACAGGGGGCGAGAGGCTACACCTTC; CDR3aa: CASRPQGARGYTF
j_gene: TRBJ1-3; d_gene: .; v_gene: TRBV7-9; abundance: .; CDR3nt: TGTGCCAGTGCCGGTATCTCTGGAAACACCATATATTTT; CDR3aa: CASAGISGNTIYF
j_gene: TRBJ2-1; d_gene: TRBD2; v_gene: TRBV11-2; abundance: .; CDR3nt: TGTGCCAGCAGCCCAAGGACTAGCGGGAGGGCCTACAATGAGCAGTTCTTC; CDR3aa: CASSPRTSGRAYNEQFF
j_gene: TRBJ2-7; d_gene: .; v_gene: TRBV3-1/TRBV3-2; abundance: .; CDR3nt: TGTGCCAGCAGCCAAGGTTCCGGGGGCGAGCAGTACTTC; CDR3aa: CASSQGSGGEQYF
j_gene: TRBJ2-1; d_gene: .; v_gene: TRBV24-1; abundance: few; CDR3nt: TGTGCCACCAGTGATTTTAGGGGTAATGAGCAGTTCTTC; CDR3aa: CATSDFRGNEQFF
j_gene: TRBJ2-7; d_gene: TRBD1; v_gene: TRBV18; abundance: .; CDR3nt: TGTGCCAGCTCACGCGACAGGGTCTCATCGGAACAGTACTTC; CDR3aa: CASSRDRVSSEQYF
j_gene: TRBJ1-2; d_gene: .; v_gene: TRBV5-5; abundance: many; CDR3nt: TGTGCCAGCAGCGCGCGGACCGTGGATGGCTACACCTTC; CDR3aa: CASSARTVDGYTF
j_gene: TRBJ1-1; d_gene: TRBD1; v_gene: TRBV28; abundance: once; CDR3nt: TGTGCCAGCAGAGGACAGGGCCGCGGTAACACTGAAGCTTTCTTT; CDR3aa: CASRGQGRGNTEAFF
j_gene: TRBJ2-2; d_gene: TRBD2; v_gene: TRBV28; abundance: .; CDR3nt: TGTGCCAGCAGTTTTCGGCTAGCGGACGGGGAGCTGTTTTTT; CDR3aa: CASSFRLADGELFF
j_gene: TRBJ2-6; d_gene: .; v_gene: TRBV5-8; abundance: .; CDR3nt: TGTGCCAGTCTCGACTGGAACTCTGGGGCCAACGTCCTGACTTTC; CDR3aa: CASLDWNSGANVLTF
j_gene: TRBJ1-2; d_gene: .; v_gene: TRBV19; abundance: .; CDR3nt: TGTGCCAGTAGTGTCGGATATGGCTACACCTTC; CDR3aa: CASSVGYGYTF
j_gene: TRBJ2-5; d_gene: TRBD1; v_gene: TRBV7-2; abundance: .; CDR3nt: TGTGCCAGCAGCTCGTTAACAGGGGTGGGGCTCCAGTACTTC; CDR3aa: CASSSLTGVGLQYF
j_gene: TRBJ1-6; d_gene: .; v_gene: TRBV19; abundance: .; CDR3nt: TGTGCCAGTAGTATGATACGGCAGGCGAATTCACCCCTCCACTTT; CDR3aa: CASSMIRQANSPLHF
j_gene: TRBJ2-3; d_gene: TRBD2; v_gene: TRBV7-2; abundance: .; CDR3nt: TGTGCCAGCAGCTTAGGTTCGAGCGGGAGTAGCACAGATACGCAGTATTTT; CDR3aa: CASSLGSSGSSTDTQYF
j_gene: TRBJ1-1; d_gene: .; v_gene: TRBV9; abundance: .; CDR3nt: TGTGCCAGCAGCGTAGCGGACACTGAAGCTTTCTTT; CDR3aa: CASSVADTEAFF
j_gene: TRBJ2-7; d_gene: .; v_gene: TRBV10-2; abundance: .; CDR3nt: TGCGCCAGCAGTGAGATCCGCGAGGGCTACGAGCAGTACTTC; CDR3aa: CASSEIREGYEQYF
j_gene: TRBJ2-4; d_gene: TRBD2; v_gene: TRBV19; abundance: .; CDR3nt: TGTGCCAGTAGTATTATAGCGGGACTAGCCAAAAACATTCAGTACTTC; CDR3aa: CASSIIAGLAKNIQYF
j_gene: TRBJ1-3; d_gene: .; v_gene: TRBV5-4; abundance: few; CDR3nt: TGTGCCAGCAGCCCCGGGACCACACGAGGGGACACCATATATTTT; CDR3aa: CASSPGTTRGDTIYF
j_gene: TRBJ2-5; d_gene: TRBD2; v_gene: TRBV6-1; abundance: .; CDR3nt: TGTGCCAGCAGTGAAGCGCTTTTGAGCGGGGGAGAGACCCAGTACTTC; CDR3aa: CASSEALLSGGETQYF
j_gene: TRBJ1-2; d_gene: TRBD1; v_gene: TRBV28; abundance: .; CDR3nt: TGTGCCAGCAGGGGACCAGGGGGCAGGAATGGCTACACCTTC; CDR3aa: CASRGPGGRNGYTF
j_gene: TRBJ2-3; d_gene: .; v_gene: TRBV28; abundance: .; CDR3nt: TGTGCCAGCAGGCGCGGTCGGGGTACTAGCACAGATACGCAGTATTTT; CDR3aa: CASRRGRGTSTDTQYF
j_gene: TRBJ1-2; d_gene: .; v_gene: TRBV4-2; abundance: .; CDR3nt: TGTGCCAGCAGCCAAGGCTTCTTGGCGGGAAACTATGGCTACACCTTC; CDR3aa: CASSQGFLAGNYGYTF
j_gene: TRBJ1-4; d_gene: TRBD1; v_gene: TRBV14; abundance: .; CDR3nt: TGTGCCAGCAGCCGGGGTCGCCGGGACAGCCACGAAAAACTGTTTTTT; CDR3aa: CASSRGRRDSHEKLFF
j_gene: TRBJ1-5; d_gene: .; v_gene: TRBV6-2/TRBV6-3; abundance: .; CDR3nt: TGTGCCAGCAGTTACTCGATCGGGGAACCCCAGCATTTT; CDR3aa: CASSYSIGEPQHF
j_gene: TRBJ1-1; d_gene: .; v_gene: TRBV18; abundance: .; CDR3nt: TGTGCCAGCTCATCAAATGGGGGGGCCACTGAAGCTTTCTTT; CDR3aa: CASSSNGGATEAFF
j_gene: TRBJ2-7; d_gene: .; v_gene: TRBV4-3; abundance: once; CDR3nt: TGCGCCAGCAGCCACCCTAAGCCCCCGGGGCTGATAACTGAGCAGTACTTC; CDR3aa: CASSHPKPPGLITEQYF
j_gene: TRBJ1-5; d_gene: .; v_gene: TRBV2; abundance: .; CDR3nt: TGTGCCAGCAGGAAGCTTACAGGACATAACCAGCATTTT; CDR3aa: CASRKLTGHNQHF
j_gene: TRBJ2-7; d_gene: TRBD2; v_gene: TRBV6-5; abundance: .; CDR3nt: TGTGCCAGCTGCACTAGCGGGGGGGGAGAGCAGTACTTC; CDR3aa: CASCTSGGGEQYF